This T cell receptor (beta chain) was profiled in a study of metastatic and nonmetastatic thyroid tumors. The sample holds many counts of this clone. Germline values: CDR1 SNHLY, CDR2 FYNNEI. CDR3 length equals 16 residues. V trimming: 6 bases; J trimming: 0 bases; junction bases outside the gene matches: 7. No treatment had been given to any patient before thyroid surgery. TCRdb ran MiXCR on the PCR reads. The sample has around 59,000 clones, 15% to 20% seen once. Sequencing was done on a sample of blood. The sequence was obtained from a male donor with papillary thyroid cancer or a benign thyroid nodule (not recorded which). Some clones in this sample may be carry-over from other donors' samples. The V gene is TRBV2, the J gene TRBJ1-3; 8 bases line up with TRBD1. CDR3 sequence: CASSVRDRFSGNTIYF. In nucleotides, the CDR3 is TGTGCCAGCAGCGTTAGGGACAGGTTCTCTGGAAACACCATATATTTT.